This T cell receptor beta chain came from a study of Graves' ophthalmopathy and Graves' hyperthyroidism. The CDR3 spans 12 residues. Trimming took 6 bases from V and 14 from J; bases not matched to a gene: 10. Scientists amplified the TCR beta CDR3 regions from RNA transcripts. HTBI-primed first-round RT-PCR preceded second-round multiplex PCR. TCRdb called the multiplex PCR reads again in MiXCR, with one record for every CDR3 protein. The sample has around 400,000 distinct CDR3 sequences, around 20% seen once. This clonotype was seen at least ten times. This TCR was sampled from a woman aged 18-29 years with Graves' ophthalmopathy. This sequence joins TRBV12-3 or TRBV12-4 and TRBJ1-1; TRBD1 matches at 9 bases. Specimen: peripheral blood. CDR3 sequence reads: CASSTSGTGQFF. The DNA of the CDR3 is TGTGCCAGCAGCACCTCCGGGACAGGGCAATTCTTT.